A single sample gave rise to the 28 T cell receptor beta chains below, sequenced in a study of PD-1 blockade in classical Hodgkin lymphoma. TCRdb's copy holds only in-frame clones and misses some; the assay was immunoSEQ multiplex PCR. The profile covers tens of thousands of clones, with 81% appearing a single time and roughly 23% taken by the ten largest. Time point noted: cycle 4 day 1 (C4D1), after more than 5 weeks of nivolumab. Each patient experienced a relapse that followed autologous stem cell transplantation, and brentuximab vedotin exposure varied. The material sequenced was peripheral blood mononuclear cells (PBMCs), taken before the fourth cycle of nivolumab. The receptors were gathered from a human donor with classical Hodgkin lymphoma.

The rearrangement links TRBV27 to TRBJ2-3; TRBD1 is a possible D gene (6 bases). The CDR3 covers 16 residues. Trimming took 5 bases from V and 1 from J, leaving 16 bases between them. CDR1 and CDR2 from the germline V gene are MNHEY and SMNVEV (reference sequence). This CDR3 reads CASSRNRASRTDTQYF. The CDR3 DNA sequence: TGTGCCAGCAGTCGGAACAGGGCTTCTCGCACAGATACGCAGTATTTT.

The V and J genes are TRBV6-5 and TRBJ2-3; TRBD1 matches 8 bases. The CDR3 contains 15 residues. Germline V CDR1 and CDR2: MNHEY, SVGAGI. The V gene end was trimmed by 8 bases and the J gene end by 1 base; junction bases not matched to a gene: 8. In DNA form, the CDR3 reads TGTGCCAGCCTACTCCCGGGACAGGGCACAGATACGCAGTATTTT. This encodes CASLLPGQGTDTQYF.

This sequence joins TRBV5-4 and TRBJ2-7; 7 bases line up with TRBD2. The trim removed 0 bases at V and 3 bases at J, leaving 3 bases unmatched. The CDR3 covers 14 residues. Germline V gives CDR1 SGHNT, CDR2 YYREEE (reference sequence). The CDR3 spells CASSLGLASYEQYF. The CDR3 coding sequence is TGTGCCAGCAGCTTGGGACTAGCTAGCTACGAGCAGTACTTC.

The chain carries TRBV6-1 and TRBJ2-7, with 12 bases identical to TRBD1. The CDR3 contains 15 residues. V was clipped by 7 bases and J by 4 bases; unmatched bases: 8. Germline assignment: CDR1 MNHNS and CDR2 SASEGT. The CDR3 DNA reads TGTGCCAGCACCGTACTGGGACAGGGGGCTTACGAGCAGTACTTC. Its translation is CASTVLGQGAYEQYF.

V and J are TRBV18 and TRBJ2-7; weak D call: TRBD1 (5 bases). V was clipped by 3 bases and J by 2 bases, with 14 bases between them. Per the germline V gene, CDR1 is KGHSH and CDR2 is LQKENI. The CDR3 consists of 15 residues. The CDR3 spells CASSPHDSATYEQYF. In DNA, the CDR3 is TGTGCCAGCTCACCCCACGACAGCGCGACCTACGAGCAGTACTTC.

The rearrangement links TRBV27 to TRBJ2-1, with 10 bases matching TRBD2. V lost 3 bases to trimming and J lost 8 bases; unmatched junction nucleotides: 7. Germline V CDR1 and CDR2: MNHEY, SMNVEV (reference sequence). The length of the CDR3 is 15 residues. The CDR3 sequence: CASSFEAGGLYEQFF. In DNA form, the CDR3 reads TGTGCCAGCAGTTTTGAAGCGGGAGGGCTCTATGAGCAGTTCTTC.

The chain joins TRBV2 to TRBJ2-7; D uncertain. This CDR3 region has 12 residues. CDR1 and CDR2 from the germline V gene are SNHLY and FYNNEI. Trimming removed 3 bases at V and 9 bases at J, with 12 bases between. Here the CDR3 DNA reads TGTGCCAGCAGTGATCGGGTCGCCGGGCAGTACTTC. Its protein product is CASSDRVAGQYF. The complete variable domain, with remaining parts taken from reference TRBV2 and TRBJ2-7, reads EPEVTQTPSHQVTQMGQEVILRCVPISNHLYFYWYRQILGQKVEFLVSFYNNEISEKSEIFDDQFSVERPDGSNFTLKIRSTKLEDSAMYFCASSDRVAGQYFGPGTRLTVT.

The rearrangement links TRBV18 to TRBJ2-1; possibly TRBD1 for D (6 bases). CDR3 length: 14 amino acids. V lost 3 bases to trimming and J lost 3 bases, with 9 bases between them. Germline V gives CDR1 KGHSH, CDR2 LQKENI. The CDR3 here is CASSPTTGYNEQFF. For the CDR3, the DNA is TGTGCCAGCTCACCCACGACAGGCTACAATGAGCAGTTCTTC.

The rearrangement joins TRBV5-4 to TRBJ1-2, with unresolved D. The CDR3 sequence is 14 residues long. V lost 2 bases and J lost 4, with 12 bases in between. Germline lookup yields CDR1 SGHNT and CDR2 YYREEE (reference sequence). As DNA, the CDR3 is TGTGCCAGCAGCTTAAGTGGGCAGCCCTATGGCTACACCTTC. Amino acid sequence: CASSLSGQPYGYTF.

This clone was found once. This chain uses TRBV27 with TRBJ2-2; 9 positions agree with TRBD2. Germline lookup yields CDR1 MNHEY and CDR2 SMNVEV (reference sequence). The V and J ends lost 3 bases and 6 bases, in that order; junction bases with no gene match: 8. The CDR3 runs to 16 residues. CDR3 sequence: CASSFYPAGGPGELFF. DNA of the CDR3: TGTGCCAGCAGTTTTTATCCAGCGGGAGGTCCCGGGGAGCTGTTTTTT.

The chain couples TRBV5-1 to TRBJ1-4, with D hard to call. The CDR3 is made up of 14 amino acids. The germline V gene has CDR1 SGHRS and CDR2 YFSETQ. Trimming removed 2 bases from V and 0 bases from J, with 5 bases in between. For the CDR3, the DNA is TGCGCCAGCAGCTTCCTCGCAACTAATGAAAAACTGTTTTTT. Protein product: CASSFLATNEKLFF.

As to this clone: The sample carries other DNA sequences with the same CDR3. The rearrangement uses TRBV28 and TRBJ1-3; D is ambiguous. The CDR3 contains 14 residues. The ends were cut back, 2 bases at V and 0 bases at J, with 5 bases in the middle. Germline CDR1 reads MDHEN; CDR2 reads SYDVKM. Here the CDR3 reads CASSLTSSGNTIYF. The CDR3 DNA is TGTGCCAGCAGTTTAACGAGCTCTGGAAACACCATATATTTT.

The CDR3 here is CAWSMANEQFF. As DNA, the CDR3 is TGTGCCTGGAGTATGGCCAATGAGCAGTTCTTC. This chain joins TRBV30 and TRBJ2-1; the D is unclear. From germline, CDR1 is GTSNPN and CDR2 SVGIG (reference sequence). The CDR3 has 11 residues. V was pared by 2 bases and J by 6 bases, with 5 bases between. The complete variable domain, with remaining parts taken from reference TRBV30 and TRBJ2-1, reads SQTIHQWPATLVQPVGSPLSLECTVEGTSNPNLYWYRQAAGRGLQLLFYSVGIGQISSEVPQNLSASRPQDRQFILSSKKLLLSDSGFYLCAWSMANEQFFGPGTRLTVL.

This clone has just one count. V and J are TRBV6-5 and TRBJ1-2; 9 nucleotides match TRBD1. With V trimmed by 5 bases and J by 6 bases, 10 bases remained unmatched. CDR1 and CDR2 from the germline V gene are MNHEY and SVGAGI. The CDR3 is made up of 15 amino acids. CDR3 DNA sequence: TGTGCCAGCAGTCTATTATTGGGACAGGGCGATGGCTACACCTTC. It encodes CASSLLLGQGDGYTF.

The chain carries TRBV4-3 and TRBJ1-3, with D perhaps TRBD1 (6 bases). Trimming removed 1 base at V and 4 bases at J, with 8 bases between. The CDR3 totals 14 residues. Germline V lookup: CDR1 LGHNA, CDR2 YSLEER. The CDR3 DNA is TGCGCCAGCAGCCAAGTGACAGGAGGAAACACCATATATTTT. The encoded protein is CASSQVTGGNTIYF.

A single count supports this clone. The genes are TRBV6-5 and TRBJ2-3, with a weak D call TRBD2 (5 bases). V was trimmed by 4 bases and J by 4 bases, leaving 18 bases between them. The length of the CDR3 is 16 residues. Germline V gene data show CDR1 as MNHEY and CDR2 as SVGAGI. CDR3 region: CASSFLAPLSADTQYF. The CDR3 coding sequence is TGTGCCAGCAGTTTTCTAGCCCCCCTTAGCGCAGATACGCAGTATTTT.

This clone showed up just once. The chain employs TRBV7-9 and TRBJ1-2, with D tentatively TRBD1 (5 bases). CDR3 length: 16 amino acids. Germline-derived CDR1 and CDR2 are SEHNR and FQNEAQ (reference sequence). Trimming stripped 0 bases from V and 5 bases from J, with 16 bases between. In DNA, the CDR3 is TGTGCCAGCAGCTTAGCAGGGGCATTTTTGCCTTATGGCTACACCTTC. Translated, it gives CASSLAGAFLPYGYTF.

The chain is built from TRBV5-1 and TRBJ2-1; 7 bases agree with TRBD2. This CDR3 has 16 amino acids. Germline V gene data show CDR1 as SGHRS and CDR2 as YFSETQ. Trimming removed 3 bases from V and 2 bases from J; junction bases left unmatched: 8. The CDR3 sequence: CASSSKSGKAYNEQFF. The CDR3 region has the DNA TGCGCCAGCAGCTCAAAAAGCGGGAAGGCCTACAATGAGCAGTTCTTC.

The chain employs TRBV7-7 and TRBJ2-1; 9 nucleotides match TRBD2. V lost 4 bases and J lost 6; bases outside the gene matches: 4. The CDR3 has 14 residues. Germline values: CDR1 SSHAT, CDR2 FNYEAQ (reference sequence). The CDR3: CASSSSGKGNEQFF. In DNA, the CDR3 is TGTGCCAGCAGCTCTAGCGGGAAAGGCAATGAGCAGTTCTTC.

The chain has TRBV6-6 and TRBJ2-5; D not resolved. The CDR3 length is 14 residues. Trimming removed 4 bases from V and 5 bases from J, with 14 bases in between. Germline CDR1 reads MNHNY; CDR2 reads SVGAGI (reference sequence). In DNA, the CDR3 is TGTGCCAGCAGTTCCCCCGGGCGCCAGGAGACCCAGTACTTC. It specifies CASSSPGRQETQYF.

J is TRBJ2-1 and V is TRBV6-6; 8 bases align to TRBD1. The germline V gene has CDR1 MNHNY and CDR2 SVGAGI (reference sequence). The V and J ends lost 2 bases and 8 bases, in that order; junction bases with no gene match: 11. The CDR3 totals 16 residues. The CDR3 is CASSYTEGQGGHEQFF. The CDR3 DNA follows: TGTGCCAGCAGTTACACCGAAGGACAGGGAGGTCATGAGCAGTTCTTC.

The chain has TRBV7-8 and TRBJ1-2; D is unresolved. Trimming took 5 bases from V and 0 from J, leaving 10 bases between them. The CDR3 sequence is 14 residues long. Germline CDR1 and CDR2: SGHVS and FQNEAQ. This CDR3 is CASSPWASNYGYTF. The CDR3 bases are TGTGCCAGCAGCCCATGGGCGTCTAACTATGGCTACACCTTC.

In this sample, this clone turned up a few times. This sequence joins TRBV4-1 and TRBJ1-2; no reliable D call. The CDR3 has 16 amino acids. Germline V lookup: CDR1 MGHRA, CDR2 YSYEKL. V lost 0 bases and J 4 bases, leaving 15 bases between the germline ends. The chain's CDR3 is CASSQDRFTDGYGYTF. The CDR3 DNA is TGCGCCAGCAGCCAAGATAGGTTCACGGACGGCTATGGCTACACCTTC.

This chain joins TRBV11-3 and TRBJ2-3, with 13 bases identical to TRBD2. The CDR3 length is 16 residues. The germline V gene encodes CDR1 SGHNT and CDR2 YENEEA. J gave up 4 bases and V 5 bases, and 6 bases lay outside the gene matches. CDR3 sequence reads: CASSHGLAGASDTQYF. The CDR3 DNA reads TGTGCCAGCAGCCACGGACTAGCGGGAGCGTCAGATACGCAGTATTTT.

The rearrangement uses TRBV6-1 and TRBJ1-4, with D hard to call. The length of the CDR3 is 16 residues. Looked up from germline, CDR1 is MNHNS and CDR2 is SASEGT. V gave up 4 bases and J gave up 3 bases, with 15 bases separating them. CDR3 sequence reads: CASSGHLGSPNEKLFF. DNA of the CDR3: TGTGCCAGCAGTGGGCATTTAGGCAGCCCTAATGAAAAACTGTTTTTT.

This clone was counted once. This chain uses TRBV19 with TRBJ1-5; D remains ambiguous. The germline CDR1 and CDR2 sequences are LNHDA and SQIVND (reference sequence). With 4 bases removed from V and 3 bases from J, the gap between germline ends came to 7 bases. The CDR3 is made up of 13 amino acids. CDR3 region: CASSNRNNQPQHF. CDR3 bases: TGTGCCAGTAGTAACCGAAACAATCAGCCCCAGCATTTT. Using reference TRBV19 and TRBJ1-5 for the parts outside the CDR3, the full variable domain is DGGITQSPKYLFRKEGQNVTLSCEQNLNHDAMYWYRQDPGQGLRLIYYSQIVNDFQKGDIAEGYSVSREKKESFPLTVTSAQKNPTAFYLCASSNRNNQPQHFGDGTRLSIL.

The rearrangement links TRBV28 to TRBJ2-3, with 10 nucleotides matching TRBD2. The CDR3 has 15 amino acids. Germline V gene lookup returns CDR1 MDHEN and CDR2 SYDVKM. Trimming took 1 base from V and 11 from J; bases not matched to a gene: 9. CDR3 residues: CASSLFGLAEEMQYF. CDR3 nucleotide sequence: TGTGCCAGCAGTTTATTTGGACTAGCGGAGGAGATGCAGTATTTT.

In the case of this clone: In the same sample, other DNA sequences code for this CDR3. This chain connects TRBV6-5 to TRBJ1-2; possibly TRBD1 for D (6 bases). CDR1 and CDR2 (germline): MNHEY, SVGAGI. Trimming left V 7 bases short and J 6 bases short, with 21 bases between. The CDR3 runs to 15 residues. The CDR3 coding sequence is TGTGCCAGCACCCCTATCGGAACGGGGGCGCATGGCTACACCTTC. Amino acid sequence: CASTPIGTGAHGYTF.